The 24 T cell receptor beta chains below come from one sample, sequenced in a study of beta chain features in type 1 diabetes. The study's findings and limits: TCRB CDR3s from Type 1 diabetes patients were moderately but significantly shorter in all four CD4+ subsets.

Their antigens remain unidentified. The sequenced template was cDNA made from the entire isolated RNA. Sequencing was performed with immunoSEQ multiplex PCR; in TCRdb, only in-frame clones are kept and a portion is missing. The repertoire includes roughly 300,000 clones, approximately 14% of them detected once, and about 0.016% sits in the top ten. Sequenced sample: naive CD4+ T cells from blood. The source of these receptors is a man between 25 and 39 years old with type 1 diabetes.

The gene calls are TRBV7-9 and TRBJ2-7; 9 bases align to TRBD2. This CDR3 is 14 amino acids long. Germline CDR1 is SEHNR and CDR2 is FQNEAQ (reference sequence). J lost 0 bases, V lost 8 bases, and 5 bases had no gene match. CDR3 in DNA: TGTGCCAGCCGACTAGCGGAGAGCTCCTACGAGCAGTACTTC. Protein: CASRLAESSYEQYF.

CDR3 DNA: TGTGCCAGCAGTTTTGGACAAACTTCTAATGAAAAACTGTTTTTT. It codes for CASSFGQTSNEKLFF. V gene TRBV27 combines with J gene TRBJ1-4; D may be TRBD1 (5 bases). Germline CDR1 reads MNHEY; CDR2 reads SMNVEV (reference sequence). V was pared by 3 bases and J by 3 bases, with 11 bases between. The CDR3 is 15 residues long.

This clone was counted between two and nine times. The V call is TRBV27, the J call TRBJ2-7, with a weak D call TRBD2 (6 bases). CDR3 length: 14 residues. The ends were cut back, 5 bases at V and 4 bases at J, with 15 bases in the middle. Germline V lookup: CDR1 MNHEY, CDR2 SMNVEV (reference sequence). CDR3 nucleotides: TGTGCCAGCAGTGTAGCCGGAGGGCCTTACGAGCAGTACTTC. Its protein is CASSVAGGPYEQYF.

There are a few counts of this clone. The chain couples TRBV30 to TRBJ1-1, with D possibly TRBD1 on 6 matching bases. Trimming left V 0 bases short and J 0 bases short, with 20 bases between. This CDR3 region has 18 residues. Germline V lookup: CDR1 GTSNPN, CDR2 SVGIG (reference sequence). The CDR3 region has the DNA TGTGCCTGGAGTGTACAAGGACAGTGGGGGAATATGAACACTGAAGCTTTCTTT. It codes for CAWSVQGQWGNMNTEAFF.

CDR3 protein: CASSHRSGRADEQYF. The CDR3 nucleotides are TGTGCCAGCAGCCACCGTAGCGGGAGGGCTGACGAGCAGTACTTC. The J gene is TRBJ2-7, the V gene TRBV5-4; TRBD2 matches at 11 bases. The CDR3 is 15 residues long. Germline loops: CDR1 SGHNT, CDR2 YYREEE (reference sequence). With V trimmed by 4 bases and J by 5 bases, 8 bases remained unmatched.

This clone was observed a few times. This chain connects TRBV7-9 to TRBJ2-5; weak D call: TRBD2 (5 bases). Germline V gene lookup returns CDR1 SEHNR and CDR2 FQNEAQ (reference sequence). This CDR3 comprises 13 residues. V dropped 5 bases and J dropped 13 bases, with 20 bases sitting between them. The CDR3 region is CASSTGGGRNVYF. In DNA form, the CDR3 reads TGTGCCAGCAGCACCGGTGGAGGACGGAATGTGTACTTC.

In this sample, this clone turned up a few times. The chain joins TRBV6-5 to TRBJ2-7; D gene ambiguous. The germline V gene encodes CDR1 MNHEY and CDR2 SVGAGI. The V end was cut by 0 bases, the J end by 5 bases, with 11 bases between. The length of the CDR3 is 14 residues. CDR3 sequence (DNA): TGTGCCAGCAGTTACTCGTACGGTCTGGACGAGCAGTACTTC. Its protein is CASSYSYGLDEQYF.

This clone occurred a few times. In nucleotides, the CDR3 is TGCGCCAGCAGCTTGGGATTACAGGGTCGACAAGAGACCCAGTACTTC. Protein product: CASSLGLQGRQETQYF. The V and J genes are TRBV5-1 and TRBJ2-5, with D perhaps matching TRBD1 (6 bases). Germline CDR1 is SGHRS and CDR2 is YFSETQ. This CDR3 has 16 residues. Trimming cost V 0 bases and J 2 bases, with 14 bases left between them.

The genes are TRBV18 and TRBJ1-5; no clear D. The V gene's germline CDR1 is KGHSH and CDR2 LQKENI. V was cut by 2 bases and J by 3 bases, with 11 bases left in between. This CDR3 has 15 amino acids. The CDR3 DNA follows: TGTGCCAGCTCACCATCTGGGCAGGCCAATCAGCCCCAGCATTTT. It encodes CASSPSGQANQPQHF.

CDR3 bases: TGTGCCAGCAGCGTAACCGAGGGCGCGGGCTACACCTTC. Protein sequence: CASSVTEGAGYTF. The genes are TRBV9 and TRBJ1-2; unclear D gene. This CDR3 has 13 residues. The germline gives CDR1 SGDLS, CDR2 YYNGEE. Trimming removed 1 base from V and 8 bases from J, with 12 bases in between. Drawing the rest from reference TRBV9 and TRBJ1-2, the complete variable domain is DSGVTQTPKHLITATGQRVTLRCSPRSGDLSVYWYQQSLDQGLQFLIQYYNGEERAKGNILERFSAQQFPDLHSELNLSSLELGDSALYFCASSVTEGAGYTFGSGTRLTVV.

This clone was detected only a few times. V usage is TRBV6-1 and J usage is TRBJ2-7, with TRBD2 identical over 7 bases. With V trimmed by 9 bases and J by 0 bases, 5 bases remained unmatched. Per germline, CDR1 MNHNS and CDR2 SASEGT. The CDR3 totals 13 residues. This chain's CDR3 is CASLGGNSYEQYF. For the CDR3, the DNA is TGTGCCAGTTTGGGGGGGAACTCCTACGAGCAGTACTTC.

The V call is TRBV6-6, the J call TRBJ2-5, with D possibly being TRBD2 (6 bases). Germline V lookup: CDR1 MNHNY, CDR2 SVGAGI (reference sequence). V gave up 4 bases and J gave up 5 bases, with 11 bases separating them. This CDR3 region has 13 residues. The CDR3 DNA follows: TGTGCCAGCAGTTGGGGCGGGGTGGAGACCCAGTACTTC. It codes for CASSWGGVETQYF.

This clone was counted a few times. J is TRBJ2-2 and V is TRBV19; a possible D gene is TRBD2 (7 bases). Germline assignment: CDR1 LNHDA and CDR2 SQIVND (reference sequence). The CDR3 consists of 16 residues. V gave up 0 bases and J gave up 4 bases, with 12 bases separating them. The CDR3 spells CASSIEGGLLTGELFF. The DNA of the CDR3 is TGTGCCAGTAGTATAGAAGGGGGACTACTCACCGGGGAGCTGTTTTTT.

V and J are TRBV28 and TRBJ1-5, with TRBD1 identical over 9 bases. Trimming removed 0 bases from V and 6 bases from J; junction bases left unmatched: 3. Germline CDR1 is MDHEN and CDR2 is SYDVKM. The CDR3 runs 15 residues. DNA of the CDR3: TGTGCCAGCAGTTTATGGGACAGGGGAACTCAGCCCCAGCATTTT. Translated, it gives CASSLWDRGTQPQHF.

This rearrangement joins TRBV7-9 to TRBJ2-7; 7 nucleotides align to TRBD1. J lost 4 bases, V lost 5 bases, and 5 bases had no gene match. The CDR3 extends over 13 amino acids. Per germline, CDR1 SEHNR and CDR2 FQNEAQ (reference sequence). The CDR3, as DNA: TGTGCCAGCAGCACAGGGGATGGGTACGAGCAGTACTTC. Residues: CASSTGDGYEQYF.

This clone has a handful of counts. J is TRBJ2-5 and V is TRBV7-6, with 8 bases aligning to TRBD2. After removal of 5 bases from V and 3 bases from J, the junction contained 11 bases not matched to a gene. CDR1 SGHVS and CDR2 FNYEAQ come from the germline V gene. The CDR3 has 16 amino acids. CDR3 nucleotide sequence: TGTGCCAGCAGCACCCTAACTAGCGGAACTAAAGAGACCCAGTACTTC. It specifies CASSTLTSGTKETQYF.

In this sample, this clone turned up many times. V gene TRBV29-1 combines with J gene TRBJ2-3, with TRBD2 as a possible D gene (6 bases). Deletions cut 6 bases from V and 1 base from J, with 17 bases between. The CDR3 is 15 residues long. Germline V CDR1 and CDR2: SQVTM, ANQGSEA. The CDR3 loop reads CSVQGLAGRTDTQYF. The CDR3 DNA reads as TGCAGCGTCCAGGGACTGGCGGGACGCACAGATACGCAGTATTTT.

The chain is built from TRBV28 and TRBJ1-4, with a tentative D call TRBD1 (5 bases). The CDR3 has 14 residues. The V gene's germline CDR1 is MDHEN and CDR2 SYDVKM. The V and J ends lost 3 bases and 7 bases respectively, with 12 bases between them. Here the CDR3 reads CASSFEGVVEKLFF. CDR3 in DNA: TGTGCCAGCAGTTTCGAAGGGGTTGTTGAAAAACTGTTTTTT.

The chain employs TRBV14 and TRBJ2-2, with 8 bases aligning to TRBD2. Germline CDR1 reads SGHDN; CDR2 reads FVKESK. The CDR3 is 13 amino acids. V lost 5 bases, J lost 6 bases, and 2 bases stayed unmatched. The CDR3: CASSTREAGELFF. DNA of the CDR3: TGTGCCAGCAGCACGCGGGAGGCCGGGGAGCTGTTTTTT. Drawing the rest from reference TRBV14 and TRBJ2-2, the complete variable domain is EAGVTQFPSHSVIEKGQTVTLRCDPISGHDNLYWYRRVMGKEIKFLLHFVKESKQDESGMPNNRFLAERTGGTYSTLKVQPAELEDSGVYFCASSTREAGELFFGEGSRLTVL.

This clone was counted between two and nine times. The genes are TRBV6-5 and TRBJ2-7; unclear D gene. CDR1 and CDR2 (germline): MNHEY, SVGAGI. Between the trimmed V and J ends, which lost 4 bases and 2 bases, there was a span of 3 bases. CDR3 length: 11 residues. The CDR3 sequence is CASSSAYEQYF. DNA of the CDR3: TGTGCCAGCAGTTCTGCCTACGAGCAGTACTTC.

This rearrangement joins TRBV7-2 to TRBJ1-2, with 7 bases lining up with TRBD1. The germline CDR1 and CDR2 sequences are SGHTA and FQGNSA. This CDR3 region has 14 residues. V gave up 6 bases and J gave up 2 bases; unmatched junction bases: 6. The CDR3 DNA is TGTGCCAGCAGTGCGACAGGGAACAACTATGGCTACACCTTC. This translates into CASSATGNNYGYTF.

The chain combines TRBV9 with TRBJ2-2, with D possibly TRBD2 on 6 matching bases. Deletions cut 0 bases from V and 1 base from J, with 10 bases between. The CDR3 contains 16 residues. Germline-derived CDR1 and CDR2 are SGDLS and YYNGEE. CDR3 bases: TGTGCCAGCAGCGTAGCCGGGGGAAGGAACACCGGGGAGCTGTTTTTT. It codes for CASSVAGGRNTGELFF.

V usage is TRBV15 and J usage is TRBJ2-1; 10 bases line up with TRBD2. Trimming removed 1 base from V and 5 bases from J; junction bases left unmatched: 2. CDR1 and CDR2 (germline): LNHNV, YYDKDF (reference sequence). The CDR3 covers 15 residues. Here the CDR3 DNA reads TGTGCCACCAGCAGAGCACTAGCGGGAAACAATGAGCAGTTCTTC. Its protein product is CATSRALAGNNEQFF.

This clone was counted only a few times. One end of the junction is discordant with germline, which a read error may explain. The chain links TRBV2 to TRBJ1-1, with D tentatively TRBD1 (5 bases). CDR1 and CDR2 from the germline V gene are SNHLY and FYNNEI. This CDR3 spans 12 amino acids. In DNA form, the CDR3 reads TGTGTCAGCAACGGACACAACACTGAAGCTTTCTTT. This translates into CVSNGHNTEAFF.